The entry below describes one T cell receptor beta chain. These data belong to a study of CD8 T cells in Susac syndrome. Background on the study: Patients with Susac syndrome who were sequenced included about 6 with active disease and fewer than ten in remission.

An input of 0.5 to 1 ug of RNA was subjected to reverse transcription using random hexamers. Coverage of TCR beta CDR3 amplification by immunoSEQ multiplex PCR extended to 54 Vbeta and 13 Jbeta. TCRdb independently ran MiXCR on the immunoSEQ multiplex PCR reads; one entry per CDR3 protein. Of roughly 180,000 distinct CDR3 sequences detected, roughly 94% appear once; the ten largest clones hold 0.09% to 0.1%. Germline-derived CDR1 and CDR2 are DFQATT and SNEGSKA (reference sequence). The CDR3 spans 12 residues. The V end was cut by 0 bases, the J end by 7 bases, with 9 bases between. The sample taken for sequencing was CD4+ T cells from PBMCs. The chain combines TRBV20-1 with TRBJ2-5; D possibly corresponds to TRBD2 (5 bases). The receptor's source is a human donor with Susac syndrome. As DNA, the CDR3 is TGCAGTGCTAGAGATTTTCGGGGGACCCAGTACTTC. The encoded protein is CSARDFRGTQYF.